This entry features one T cell receptor beta chain sequence. After removal of 5 bases from V and 6 bases from J, the junction contained 20 bases not matched to a gene. The CDR3 sequence is 19 residues long. Germline V CDR1 and CDR2: MNHEY, SVGEGT. The sample belongs to a study of blood T cells in healthy people across ages. Through a sample-barcoded 5' primer and a J-beta primer mix, a second PCR was run for roughly 7 to 12 cycles. Each CDR3 protein is one row after TCRdb ran MiXCR on the 5' RACE reads. This sample has 1.5 million to 2 million distinct CDR3 sequences, with around 40% found just once. The chain is built from TRBV6-2 or TRBV6-3 and TRBJ2-7; 12 nucleotides match TRBD2. The sample comprised blood. This sequence originates from a human donor in good health. Here the CDR3 reads CASSDPTRTSGASFGEQYF. The DNA of the CDR3 is TGTGCCAGCAGTGACCCAACCCGGACTAGCGGGGCCTCATTCGGCGAGCAGTACTTC.